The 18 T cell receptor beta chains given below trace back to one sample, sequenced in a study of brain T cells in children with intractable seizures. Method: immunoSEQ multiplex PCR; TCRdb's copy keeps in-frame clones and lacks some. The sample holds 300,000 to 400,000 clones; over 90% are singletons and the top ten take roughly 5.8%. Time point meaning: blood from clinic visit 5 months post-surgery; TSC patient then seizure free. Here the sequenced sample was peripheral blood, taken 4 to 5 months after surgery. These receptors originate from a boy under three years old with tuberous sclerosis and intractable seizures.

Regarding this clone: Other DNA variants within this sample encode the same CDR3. CDR3 sequence reads: CASSQVGGRSYEQYF. CDR3 nucleotides: TGCGCCAGCAGCCAAGTTGGCGGGAGAAGCTACGAGCAGTACTTC. The V gene is TRBV4-1, the J gene TRBJ2-7; 7 bases line up with TRBD2. Trimming cost V 1 base and J 3 bases; bases outside gene matches: 6. The germline CDR1 and CDR2 sequences are MGHRA and YSYEKL. The CDR3 has 15 residues.

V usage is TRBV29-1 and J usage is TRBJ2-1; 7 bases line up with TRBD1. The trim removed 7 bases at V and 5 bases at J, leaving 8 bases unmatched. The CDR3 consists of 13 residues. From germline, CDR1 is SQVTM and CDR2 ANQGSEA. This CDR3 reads CSGTWTGDNEQFF. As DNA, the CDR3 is TGCAGCGGGACATGGACAGGAGACAATGAGCAGTTCTTC.

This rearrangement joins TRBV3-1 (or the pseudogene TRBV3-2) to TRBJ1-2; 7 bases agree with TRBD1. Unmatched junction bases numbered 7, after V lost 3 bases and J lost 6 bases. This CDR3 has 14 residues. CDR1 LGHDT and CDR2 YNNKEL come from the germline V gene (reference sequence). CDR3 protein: CASSQDRSAHGYTF. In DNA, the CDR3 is TGTGCCAGCAGCCAGGACAGGTCCGCTCATGGCTACACCTTC.

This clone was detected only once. As DNA, the CDR3 is TGTGCCAGCAGCTATCAGGGACAGGGTGACTATGGCTACACCTTC. It encodes CASSYQGQGDYGYTF. The chain links TRBV5-6 to TRBJ1-2; 9 bases fit TRBD1. This CDR3 contains 15 residues. Germline assignment: CDR1 SGHDT and CDR2 YYEEEE. Trimming at V came to 3 bases and at J to 3 bases, leaving 6 bases not matched to a gene.

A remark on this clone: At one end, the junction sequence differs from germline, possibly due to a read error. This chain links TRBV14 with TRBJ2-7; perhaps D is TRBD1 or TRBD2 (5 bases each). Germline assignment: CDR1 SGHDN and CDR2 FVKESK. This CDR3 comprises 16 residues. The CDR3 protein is CASSQDIGTISNEQYF. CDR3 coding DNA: TGTGCCAGCAGCCAAGATATCGGGACGATCTCCAACGAGCAGTACTTC.

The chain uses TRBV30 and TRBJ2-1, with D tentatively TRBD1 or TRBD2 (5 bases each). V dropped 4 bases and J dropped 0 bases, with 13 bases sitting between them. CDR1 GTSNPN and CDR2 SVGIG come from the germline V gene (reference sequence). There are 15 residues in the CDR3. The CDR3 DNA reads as TGTGCCTGGAATTTGGGGGTAAGCTCCTACAATGAGCAGTTCTTC. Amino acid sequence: CAWNLGVSSYNEQFF.

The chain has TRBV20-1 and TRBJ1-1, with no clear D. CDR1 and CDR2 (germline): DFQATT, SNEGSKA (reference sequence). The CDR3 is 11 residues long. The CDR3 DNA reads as TGCACCCTCTTTCGAAACACTGAAGCTTTCTTT. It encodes CTLFRNTEAFF.

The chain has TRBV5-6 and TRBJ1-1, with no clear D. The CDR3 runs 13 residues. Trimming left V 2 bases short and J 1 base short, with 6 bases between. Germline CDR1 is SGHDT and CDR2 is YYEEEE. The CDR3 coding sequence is TGTGCCAGCAGCTTAGGATCGAACACTGAAGCTTTCTTT. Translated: CASSLGSNTEAFF.

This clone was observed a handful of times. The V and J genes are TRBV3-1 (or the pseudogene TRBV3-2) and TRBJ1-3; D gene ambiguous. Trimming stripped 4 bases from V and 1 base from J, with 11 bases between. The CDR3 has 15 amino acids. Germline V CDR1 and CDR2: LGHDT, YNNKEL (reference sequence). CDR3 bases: TGTGCCAGCAGCCCGAGGGCGGCTTCTGGAAACACCATATATTTT. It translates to CASSPRAASGNTIYF.

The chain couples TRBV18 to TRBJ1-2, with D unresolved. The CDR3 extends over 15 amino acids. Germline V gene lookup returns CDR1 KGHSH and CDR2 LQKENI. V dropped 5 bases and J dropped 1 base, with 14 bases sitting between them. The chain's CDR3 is CASSVYRDFNYGYTF. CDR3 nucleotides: TGTGCCAGCTCAGTTTACAGAGACTTTAACTATGGCTACACCTTC.

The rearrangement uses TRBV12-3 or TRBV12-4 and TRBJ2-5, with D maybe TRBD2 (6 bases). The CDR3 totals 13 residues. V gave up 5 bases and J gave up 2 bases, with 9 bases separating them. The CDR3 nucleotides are TGTGCCAGCAGTCCGGGGGATCAAGAGACCCAGTACTTC. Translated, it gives CASSPGDQETQYF.

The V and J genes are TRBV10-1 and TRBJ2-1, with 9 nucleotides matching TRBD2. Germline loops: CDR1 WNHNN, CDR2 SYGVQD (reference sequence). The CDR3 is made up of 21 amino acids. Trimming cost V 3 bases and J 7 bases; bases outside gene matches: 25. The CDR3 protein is CASSEGIGSGSPSDLRNEQFF. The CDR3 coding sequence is TGCGCCAGCAGTGAAGGTATTGGTAGCGGGAGTCCATCAGACCTCAGGAATGAGCAGTTCTTC.

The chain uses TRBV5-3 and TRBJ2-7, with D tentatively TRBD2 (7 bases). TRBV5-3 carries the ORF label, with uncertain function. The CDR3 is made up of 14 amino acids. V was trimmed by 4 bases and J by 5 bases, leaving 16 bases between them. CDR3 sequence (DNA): TGTGCCAGAAGCCATGACGGGGGGCGGGACGAGCAGTACTTC. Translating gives CARSHDGGRDEQYF.

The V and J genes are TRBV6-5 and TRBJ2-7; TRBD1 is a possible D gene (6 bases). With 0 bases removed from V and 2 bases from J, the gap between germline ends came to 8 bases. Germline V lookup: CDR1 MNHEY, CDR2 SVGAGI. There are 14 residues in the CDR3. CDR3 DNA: TGTGCCAGCAGTTACTCAGAGGGGGCCTACGAGCAGTACTTC. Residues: CASSYSEGAYEQYF.

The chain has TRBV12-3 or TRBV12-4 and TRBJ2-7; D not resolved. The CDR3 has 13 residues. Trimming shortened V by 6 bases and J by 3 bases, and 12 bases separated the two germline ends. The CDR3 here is CASSPTPNYEQYF. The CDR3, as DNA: TGTGCCAGCAGCCCCACCCCAAACTACGAGCAGTACTTC.

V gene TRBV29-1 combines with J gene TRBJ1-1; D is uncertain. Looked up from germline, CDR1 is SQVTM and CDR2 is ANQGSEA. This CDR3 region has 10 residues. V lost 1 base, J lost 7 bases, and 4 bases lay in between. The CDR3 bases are TGCAGCGTTGAAGGGGGTGAAGCTTTCTTT. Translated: CSVEGGEAFF.

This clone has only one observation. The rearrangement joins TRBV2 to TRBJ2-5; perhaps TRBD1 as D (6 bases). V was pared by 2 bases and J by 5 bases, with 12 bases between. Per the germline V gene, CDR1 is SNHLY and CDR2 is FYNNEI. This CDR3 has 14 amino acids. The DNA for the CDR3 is TGTGCCAGCAGTGAAAGGGGGATAATTGAGACCCAGTACTTC. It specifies CASSERGIIETQYF. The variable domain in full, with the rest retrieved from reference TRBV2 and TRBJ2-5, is EPEVTQTPSHQVTQMGQEVILRCVPISNHLYFYWYRQILGQKVEFLVSFYNNEISEKSEIFDDQFSVERPDGSNFTLKIRSTKLEDSAMYFCASSERGIIETQYFGPGTRLLVL.

CDR3 coding DNA: TGCGCCAGCAGCGCTCAGGGACCTAACTATGGCTACACCTTC. This sequence encodes CASSAQGPNYGYTF. This chain links TRBV5-1 with TRBJ1-2, with D possibly matching TRBD1 (5 bases). Looked up from germline, CDR1 is SGHRS and CDR2 is YFSETQ. V was shortened by 4 bases and J by 0 bases, with 10 bases between the two germline ends. The CDR3 is 14 amino acids.